The 18 T cell receptor beta chains reported below all come from one sample, sequenced in a study of T cell responses to AZD1222 COVID-19 vaccine. The protocol was immunoSEQ multiplex PCR, while the TCRdb copy is restricted to in-frame clones and leaves out a portion. Found here are about 110,000 clones, about nine tenths of them singletons; the top ten hold approximately 2.7%. Sequences were derived from peripheral blood, sampled 28 days after the second AZD1222 dose. These receptors all stem from an adult who received the AZD1222 COVID-19 vaccine.

This chain links TRBV14 with TRBJ2-7, with D unclear. V lost 0 bases, J lost 3 bases, and 9 bases lay in between. This CDR3 is 14 amino acids long. The germline V gene has CDR1 SGHDN and CDR2 FVKESK. The CDR3, as DNA: TGTGCCAGCAGCCAAGATATGAAACACTACGAGCAGTACTTC. Protein sequence: CASSQDMKHYEQYF.

J is TRBJ1-1 and V is TRBV5-1; no clear D. From germline, CDR1 is SGHRS and CDR2 YFSETQ. This CDR3 is built from 14 residues. V was clipped by 3 bases and J by 1 base, with 10 bases between them. CDR3 sequence reads: CASSSEVGNTEAFF. For the CDR3, the DNA is TGCGCCAGCAGCTCGGAGGTGGGGAACACTGAAGCTTTCTTT. Using reference TRBV5-1 and TRBJ1-1 for the parts outside the CDR3, the full variable domain is KAGVTQTPRYLIKTRGQQVTLSCSPISGHRSVSWYQQTPGQGLQFLFEYFSETQRNKGNFPGRFSGRQFSNSRSEMNVSTLELGDSALYLCASSSEVGNTEAFFGQGTRLTVV.

The V and J genes are TRBV4-3 and TRBJ2-5; D might be TRBD1 or TRBD2, each matching 6 bases. The CDR3 length is 15 residues. Between the trimmed V and J ends, which lost 5 bases and 3 bases, there was a span of 16 bases. Per the germline V gene, CDR1 is LGHNA and CDR2 is YSLEER. The CDR3 is CASSAGIRGEETQYF. The CDR3 DNA reads TGCGCCAGCAGCGCAGGGATTAGGGGGGAAGAGACCCAGTACTTC.

The rearrangement links TRBV12-3 or TRBV12-4 to TRBJ1-5; D ambiguous. The CDR3 has 13 residues. V was shortened by 2 bases and J by 4 bases, with 6 bases between the two germline ends. The CDR3 DNA sequence: TGTGCCAGCAGTTTATTCCAAAATCAGCCCCAGCATTTT. As protein: CASSLFQNQPQHF.

The rearrangement uses TRBV7-2 and TRBJ2-2; D uncertain. The V gene's germline CDR1 is SGHTA and CDR2 FQGNSA. The CDR3 runs 13 residues. Trimming shortened V by 1 base and J by 4 bases, and 4 bases separated the two germline ends. CDR3 protein: CASSLEITGELFF. The DNA of the CDR3 is TGTGCCAGCAGCTTAGAGATCACCGGGGAGCTGTTTTTT.

The chain recombines TRBV5-1 with TRBJ2-5, with TRBD2 matching 9 bases. V gave up 7 bases and J gave up 5 bases; unmatched junction bases: 6. Germline V lookup: CDR1 SGHRS, CDR2 YFSETQ. This CDR3 contains 13 residues. The CDR3 region is CASAGGPGETQYF. Written as DNA, the CDR3 is TGCGCCAGCGCGGGGGGGCCGGGGGAGACCCAGTACTTC. The variable domain in full, with the rest retrieved from reference TRBV5-1 and TRBJ2-5, is KAGVTQTPRYLIKTRGQQVTLSCSPISGHRSVSWYQQTPGQGLQFLFEYFSETQRNKGNFPGRFSGRQFSNSRSEMNVSTLELGDSALYLCASAGGPGETQYFGPGTRLLVL.

The table lists this clone with a count of one. The chain has TRBV6-1 and TRBJ1-3; 12 positions match TRBD1. This CDR3 contains 19 residues. V was pared by 2 bases and J by 3 bases, with 11 bases of the junction left unmatched. Germline V gene lookup returns CDR1 MNHNS and CDR2 SASEGT. CDR3 loop: CASSEWGGQGARGGNTIYF. The CDR3 nucleotides are TGTGCCAGCAGTGAATGGGGGGGACAGGGGGCAAGAGGTGGAAACACCATATATTTT.

The chain joins TRBV11-1 to TRBJ1-2, with TRBD1 matching over 8 bases. The CDR3 sequence is 14 residues long. The germline V gene encodes CDR1 SGHAT and CDR2 FQDESV (reference sequence). The junction had 10 bases not matched to a gene; V was cut back by 5 bases and J by 8 bases. CDR3 nucleotides: TGTGCCAGCAGCGAGACAGGGGCCTTATTCGGCTACACCTTC. Protein: CASSETGALFGYTF. The full variable domain, completed using reference TRBV11-1 and TRBJ1-2, is EAEVAQSPRYKITEKSQAVAFWCDPISGHATLYWYRQILGQGPELLVQFQDESVVDDSQLPKDRFSAERLKGVDSTLKIQPAELGDSAMYLCASSETGALFGYTFGSGTRLTVV.

The J gene is TRBJ2-1, the V gene TRBV21-1; the D call of TRBD2 is as the table states it, not checked on the DNA. TRBV21-1 is a pseudogene. The CDR3 is 16 amino acids. As DNA, the CDR3 is TGTGCCAGCAGCAAAGTGCGGGGGCCGTCCTCCGGTGAGCAGTTCTTC. Translating it yields CASSKVRGPSSGEQFF.

V is TRBV7-2 and J is TRBJ2-7, with D possibly being TRBD1 (6 bases). The length of the CDR3 is 14 residues. The ends were cut back, 3 bases at V and 5 bases at J, with 14 bases in the middle. The V gene's germline CDR1 is SGHTA and CDR2 FQGNSA. The CDR3 DNA reads TGTGCCAGCAGCTTTGACCAGGGGAGCGACGAGCAGTACTTC. As protein: CASSFDQGSDEQYF.

This chain connects TRBV5-1 to TRBJ2-1, with D possibly being TRBD1 (5 bases). Germline CDR1 and CDR2: SGHRS and YFSETQ. The CDR3 consists of 15 residues. Trimming left V 0 bases short and J 3 bases short, with 10 bases between. The DNA for the CDR3 is TGCGCCAGCAGCTTGGTACTGACAGACTACAATGAGCAGTTCTTC. Translated: CASSLVLTDYNEQFF. The variable domain in full, with the rest retrieved from reference TRBV5-1 and TRBJ2-1, is KAGVTQTPRYLIKTRGQQVTLSCSPISGHRSVSWYQQTPGQGLQFLFEYFSETQRNKGNFPGRFSGRQFSNSRSEMNVSTLELGDSALYLCASSLVLTDYNEQFFGPGTRLTVL.

The chain uses TRBV19 and TRBJ2-7; 8 bases line up with TRBD1. Trimming at V came to 6 bases and at J to 0 bases, leaving 4 bases not matched to a gene. This CDR3 is built from 14 residues. CDR1 LNHDA and CDR2 SQIVND come from the germline V gene (reference sequence). The CDR3 region is CASRLDRDSYEQYF. The CDR3 DNA reads TGTGCCAGTAGACTGGACAGGGACTCCTACGAGCAGTACTTC.

J is TRBJ1-4 and V is TRBV28; 9 bases line up with TRBD1. Germline V gene lookup returns CDR1 MDHEN and CDR2 SYDVKM. The CDR3 length is 19 residues. V was pared by 1 base and J by 8 bases, with 17 bases of the junction left unmatched. The CDR3 bases are TGTGCCAGCAGTTTATCCGGGACAGGGTCGTTTTGGGTTCAAGAAAAACTGTTTTTT. Protein sequence: CASSLSGTGSFWVQEKLFF.

This clone was picked up one time. This chain connects TRBV5-1 to TRBJ2-3; TRBD2 matches at 10 bases. Germline CDR1 reads SGHRS; CDR2 reads YFSETQ. CDR3 length equals 17 residues. J gave up 0 bases and V 4 bases, and 8 bases lay outside the gene matches. DNA for the CDR3: TGCGCCAGCAGCGCGAGCGGGGGGGCCCGTAGCACAGATACGCAGTATTTT. It encodes CASSASGGARSTDTQYF.

The chain links TRBV5-1 to TRBJ2-1; 7 bases are a match to TRBD1. Looked up from germline, CDR1 is SGHRS and CDR2 is YFSETQ. Unmatched junction bases numbered 6, after V lost 3 bases and J lost 9 bases. The CDR3 runs to 13 residues. The chain's CDR3 is CASSSGTVGEQFF. The CDR3, as DNA: TGCGCCAGCAGCTCCGGGACAGTAGGTGAGCAGTTCTTC.

The chain has TRBV10-3 and TRBJ1-6, with D possibly matching TRBD1 (6 bases). Germline CDR1 ENHRY, CDR2 SYGVKD. The V end was cut by 10 bases, the J end by 8 bases, with 15 bases between. The CDR3 consists of 13 residues. This CDR3 is CATQPGGHSPLHF. The DNA for the CDR3 is TGTGCCACCCAACCGGGGGGGCATTCACCCCTCCACTTT.

The chain links TRBV9 to TRBJ1-2; tentative D call: TRBD1 (5 bases). Germline CDR1 SGDLS, CDR2 YYNGEE. The CDR3 runs to 20 residues. The V end was cut by 0 bases, the J end by 1 base, with 25 bases between. Here the CDR3 DNA reads TGTGCCAGCAGCGTAGCTCATGGGGGAAAGGGCGCCCTCCTTAACTATGGCTACACCTTC. This translates into CASSVAHGGKGALLNYGYTF. The full variable domain, with the rest looked up from reference TRBV9 and TRBJ1-2, is DSGVTQTPKHLITATGQRVTLRCSPRSGDLSVYWYQQSLDQGLQFLIQYYNGEERAKGNILERFSAQQFPDLHSELNLSSLELGDSALYFCASSVAHGGKGALLNYGYTFGSGTRLTVV.

The V and J genes are TRBV5-1 and TRBJ2-1, with 10 bases fitting TRBD2. CDR3 size: 16 residues. Losses at the gene ends were 0 bases for V and 3 bases for J; bases not matched to a gene: 3. Germline-derived CDR1 and CDR2 are SGHRS and YFSETQ. CDR3 amino acids: CASSLVAGGFYNEQFF. The CDR3 region has the DNA TGCGCCAGCAGCTTGGTAGCGGGGGGCTTCTACAATGAGCAGTTCTTC.